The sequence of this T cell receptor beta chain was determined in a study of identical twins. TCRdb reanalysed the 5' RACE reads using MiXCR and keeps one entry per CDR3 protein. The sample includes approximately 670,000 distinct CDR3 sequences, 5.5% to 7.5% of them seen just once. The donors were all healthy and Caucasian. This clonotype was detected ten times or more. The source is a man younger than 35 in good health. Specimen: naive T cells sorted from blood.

CDR3 bases: TGCAGTGCTATAAGGGTCGGGGGTAATGAAAAACTGTTTTTT. Translation gives CSAIRVGGNEKLFF. The chain combines TRBV20-1 with TRBJ1-4, with a tentative D call TRBD1 (5 bases). Germline CDR1 and CDR2: DFQATT and SNEGSKA (reference sequence). V lost 4 bases to trimming and J lost 4 bases, with 13 bases between them. The CDR3 has 14 amino acids.